These 2 T cell receptor beta chains share one sample of origin, sequenced in a study of T cells in Graves' hyperthyroidism and ophthalmopathy. The investigators amplified TCR beta CDR3 regions from RNA transcripts. When the TCR CDR3 underwent first-round RT-PCR, the HTBI primer set was used. MiXCR, run by TCRdb on the multiplex PCR reads, gives a single entry per CDR3 protein. The data show roughly 380,000 distinct CDR3 sequences, around 13% seen once. Material: blood. The receptors stem from a woman aged 60-70 years with Graves' hyperthyroidism.

The chain employs TRBV2 and TRBJ2-1; 7 nucleotides align to TRBD1. The germline CDR1 and CDR2 sequences are SNHLY and FYNNEI. There are 15 residues in the CDR3. The V segment lost 0 bases and the J segment 15 bases; nucleotides outside the gene matches: 14. The CDR3 spells CASSEAMGGQAQVFF. The DNA for the CDR3 is TGTGCCAGCAGTGAAGCAATGGGTGGACAGGCTCAGGTGTTCTTC.

The CDR3 sequence: CASSYSGDEQYF. The CDR3 DNA is TGTGCCAGCAGTTACTCGGGGGACGAGCAGTACTTC. The chain is built from TRBV6-5 and TRBJ2-7, with D perhaps given as TRBD1 or TRBD2 (5 bases each). V was trimmed by 0 bases and J by 5 bases, leaving 5 bases between them. This CDR3 is 12 amino acids long. Germline V gives CDR1 MNHEY, CDR2 SVGAGI.